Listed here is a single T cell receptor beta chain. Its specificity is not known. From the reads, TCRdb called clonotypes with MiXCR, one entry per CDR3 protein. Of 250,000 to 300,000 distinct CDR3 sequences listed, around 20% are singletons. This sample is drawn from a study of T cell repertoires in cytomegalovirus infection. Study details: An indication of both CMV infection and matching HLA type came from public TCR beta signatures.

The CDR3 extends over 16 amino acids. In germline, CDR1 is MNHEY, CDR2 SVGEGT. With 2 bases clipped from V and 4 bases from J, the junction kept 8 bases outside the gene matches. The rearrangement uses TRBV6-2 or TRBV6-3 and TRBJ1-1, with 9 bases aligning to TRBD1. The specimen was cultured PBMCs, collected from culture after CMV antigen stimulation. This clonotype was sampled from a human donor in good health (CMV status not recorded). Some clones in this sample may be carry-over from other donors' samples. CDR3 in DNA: TGTGCCAGCAGTTACGGGGGACAGGGACTGAGCACTGAAGCTTTCTTT. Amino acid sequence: CASSYGGQGLSTEAFF.